A single sample gave rise to the 18 T cell receptor beta chains below, sequenced in a study of resident and recirculating memory T cells in vitiligo. Measured with immunoSEQ multiplex PCR; TCRdb has only the in-frame clones, and not every one. The sample holds about 76,000 clones, under 95% seen once. The sample was blood. The source of these receptors is a male donor with vitiligo.

The gene calls are TRBV13 and TRBJ1-2; D may be TRBD1 (6 bases). CDR1 is PRHDT and CDR2 is FYEKMQ in the germline V gene (reference sequence). This CDR3 is built from 15 residues. Trimming pared 8 bases from V and 4 bases from J, leaving 20 bases between. The chain's CDR3 is CASESHLTGFYGYTF. The CDR3 DNA sequence: TGTGCCAGCGAGAGCCACTTGACAGGTTTCTATGGCTACACCTTC.

The V call is TRBV5-4, the J call TRBJ2-7; D is perhaps TRBD2 (6 bases). Germline CDR1 SGHNT, CDR2 YYREEE (reference sequence). V lost 3 bases and J 1 base, leaving 14 bases between the germline ends. This CDR3 region has 15 residues. The CDR3 sequence: CASSSASGPSYEQYF. The CDR3 region has the DNA TGTGCCAGCAGCTCCGCGAGCGGGCCGTCCTACGAGCAGTACTTC.

The chain joins TRBV9 to TRBJ2-3; D is perhaps TRBD2 (6 bases). This CDR3 contains 13 residues. Trimming cost V 4 bases and J 8 bases, with 14 bases left between them. Germline CDR1 and CDR2: SGDLS and YYNGEE. The chain's CDR3 is CASSSSTGLTQYF. The CDR3 DNA reads TGTGCCAGCAGCTCCTCCACGGGACTTACGCAGTATTTT.

The chain carries TRBV10-3 and TRBJ1-5; D might be TRBD1 (6 bases). The CDR3 runs to 15 residues. Germline CDR1 and CDR2: ENHRY and SYGVKD. The V and J ends lost 4 bases and 9 bases respectively, with 19 bases between them. The CDR3 nucleotides read TGTGCCATCAGTGGGGAGGGGGGGCCCTCAACGCCCCAGCATTTT. It specifies CAISGEGGPSTPQHF.

This clone was observed a few times. The rearrangement uses TRBV19 and TRBJ2-7; D is possibly TRBD1 (6 bases). The CDR3 runs 16 residues. In germline, CDR1 is LNHDA, CDR2 SQIVND (reference sequence). V lost 5 bases and J 5 bases, leaving 22 bases between the germline ends. The CDR3 nucleotides read TGTGCCAGTAGTGCTACCAACAGGGTAGGTCTCCACGAGCAGTACTTC. Translation: CASSATNRVGLHEQYF.

V is TRBV4-1 and J is TRBJ1-4; 10 nucleotides match TRBD1. This CDR3 has 18 amino acids. V gave up 6 bases and J gave up 7 bases; unmatched junction bases: 17. Per germline, CDR1 MGHRA and CDR2 YSYEKL. The CDR3 region is CASSRGLLRDRGSEKLFF. In DNA form, the CDR3 reads TGCGCCAGCAGTCGGGGCCTTCTCCGGGACAGGGGTAGTGAAAAACTGTTTTTT.

CDR3 in amino acids: CASSFWGLEKVEQYF. CDR3 DNA sequence: TGTGCCAGCAGCTTCTGGGGGCTCGAGAAGGTCGAGCAGTACTTC. This chain connects TRBV11-2 to TRBJ2-7, with D possibly TRBD1 on 6 matching bases. CDR1 is SGHAT, CDR2 FQNNGV, per germline. The length of the CDR3 is 15 residues. Trimming took 3 bases from V and 6 from J, leaving 18 bases between them.

The rearrangement joins TRBV5-4 to TRBJ2-1, with D possibly matching TRBD2 (5 bases). Germline assignment: CDR1 SGHNT and CDR2 YYREEE (reference sequence). CDR3 length equals 15 residues. V lost 5 bases to trimming and J lost 6 bases, with 18 bases between them. CDR3 loop: CASSPQRRAGNEQFF. CDR3 in DNA: TGTGCCAGCAGTCCTCAGCGGCGTGCCGGCAATGAGCAGTTCTTC.

This chain uses TRBV5-6 with TRBJ2-5; no clear D. Trimming took off 3 bases at V and 4 bases at J, with 19 bases between the two ends. This CDR3 is built from 16 residues. Germline lookup yields CDR1 SGHDT and CDR2 YYEEEE. The CDR3 loop reads CASSSRPGGLIETQYF. The CDR3 DNA reads as TGTGCCAGCAGCTCCCGCCCCGGTGGTTTAATAGAGACCCAGTACTTC.

The chain links TRBV6-5 to TRBJ2-3; tentative D call: TRBD1 (6 bases). The CDR3 is 14 residues long. Germline values: CDR1 MNHEY, CDR2 SVGAGI. V lost 5 bases to trimming and J lost 4 bases, with 13 bases between them. This chain's CDR3 is CASSLPGDADTQYF. CDR3 in DNA: TGTGCCAGCAGTCTCCCAGGGGACGCAGATACGCAGTATTTT.

The J gene is TRBJ2-5, the V gene TRBV23-1, with 7 bases that match TRBD2. TRBV23-1 is recorded as an ORF, its role being uncertain. This CDR3 has 17 residues. V lost 3 bases, J lost 5 bases, and 15 bases stayed unmatched. This chain's CDR3 is CASSQPAGGTPRETQYF. In DNA form, the CDR3 reads TGCGCCAGCAGTCAGCCGGCCGGGGGGACGCCCCGGGAGACCCAGTACTTC.

J is TRBJ1-1 and V is TRBV2; 8 nucleotides align to TRBD1. The CDR3 is 14 residues long. V lost 8 bases, J lost 7 bases, and 12 bases stayed unmatched. CDR1 is SNHLY and CDR2 is FYNNEI in the germline V gene. The CDR3 loop reads CASGGTGPRGEAFF. CDR3 sequence (DNA): TGTGCCAGCGGTGGGACAGGCCCGAGGGGTGAAGCTTTCTTT.

The CDR3 DNA follows: TGTGCCAGCAGCTTAGCTGGACAGGAGAGCACTGAAGCTTTCTTT. Its protein product is CASSLAGQESTEAFF. The chain has TRBV11-3 and TRBJ1-1, with 7 bases lining up with TRBD1. The V gene's germline CDR1 is SGHNT and CDR2 YENEEA. The trim removed 1 base at V and 4 bases at J, leaving 6 bases unmatched. CDR3 size: 15 residues.

V usage is TRBV27 and J usage is TRBJ2-5; 8 bases agree with TRBD2. This CDR3 spans 15 amino acids. Unmatched junction bases numbered 6, after V lost 2 bases and J lost 4 bases. Germline V lookup: CDR1 MNHEY, CDR2 SMNVEV (reference sequence). CDR3 loop: CASSLKAGVRETQYF. The CDR3 DNA reads as TGTGCCAGCAGTTTAAAAGCGGGAGTAAGAGAGACCCAGTACTTC.

V usage is TRBV13 and J usage is TRBJ1-3; weak D call: TRBD1 (5 bases). V was trimmed by 0 bases and J by 4 bases, leaving 10 bases between them. Per germline, CDR1 PRHDT and CDR2 FYEKMQ (reference sequence). This CDR3 region has 15 residues. CDR3 amino acids: CASSLGQTEGNTIYF. The CDR3 coding sequence is TGTGCCAGCAGCTTAGGCCAGACAGAAGGAAACACCATATATTTT.

The CDR3 coding sequence is TGTGCCAGCTCATCCGTTGGGGGGGGCATCAATCAGCCCCAGCATTTT. As protein: CASSSVGGGINQPQHF. The V and J genes are TRBV18 and TRBJ1-5, with a weak D call TRBD1 (6 bases). CDR1 and CDR2 from the germline V gene are KGHSH and LQKENI. This CDR3 spans 16 amino acids. Between the trimmed V and J ends, which lost 5 bases and 3 bases, there was a span of 17 bases. The full variable domain, with the rest looked up from reference TRBV18 and TRBJ1-5, is NAGVMQNPRHLVRRRGQEARLRCSPMKGHSHVYWYRQLPEEGLKFMVYLQKENIIDESGMPKERFSAEFPKEGPSILRIQQVVRGDSAAYFCASSSVGGGINQPQHFGDGTRLSIL.

This chain links TRBV30 with TRBJ1-4; possibly TRBD1 for D (5 bases). CDR1 is GTSNPN and CDR2 is SVGIG in the germline V gene (reference sequence). The length of the CDR3 is 15 residues. With 1 base removed from V and 0 bases from J, the gap between germline ends came to 9 bases. The CDR3 region is CAWSDTGSTNEKLFF. The DNA of the CDR3 is TGTGCCTGGAGTGACACAGGTTCAACTAATGAAAAACTGTTTTTT.

J is TRBJ1-1 and V is TRBV9; no clear D. The V end was cut by 6 bases, the J end by 6 bases, with 18 bases between. CDR3 length: 14 residues. Germline V gives CDR1 SGDLS, CDR2 YYNGEE. Here the CDR3 reads CASTPSLGRPEAFF. The CDR3 nucleotides read TGTGCCAGCACCCCCTCTTTGGGGAGGCCTGAAGCTTTCTTT.